This TCR beta chain was sequenced in a study of T cell repertoires in cytomegalovirus infection. Study in general: Recently described HLA-C-restricted plus well-studied HLA-B-restricted CMV epitopes were used. Public TCR beta signatures provided an indication of both CMV infection and a matching HLA type. Findings and caveats of the study: Using cumulative public TCR beta family frequency, the authors identified those who carried CMV together with the relevant HLA. The study found HLA-C-restricted CMV-specific TCR beta clonotypes dominating the ex vivo response.

TCRdb re-derived calls from the reads in MiXCR, one entry per CDR3 protein. The sample lists 750,000 to 950,000 distinct CDR3 sequences, 29% occurring once. This clonotype was seen a handful of times. What it binds is unknown. With 6 bases clipped from V and 0 bases from J, the junction kept 6 bases outside the gene matches. The CDR3 is 15 residues long. The V gene's germline CDR1 is SEHNR and CDR2 FQNEAQ (reference sequence). The specimen comprised cultured CD8+ T cells from PBMCs, sampled from culture after CMV antigen stimulation. This chain links TRBV7-9 with TRBJ2-3; 7 bases line up with TRBD1. The TCR comes from a human donor in good health (CMV status not recorded). Some clones in this sample may be carry-over from other donors' samples. The CDR3 DNA sequence: TGTGCCAGCAGTCAAAGGACAGGAAGCACAGATACGCAGTATTTT. Translated: CASSQRTGSTDTQYF.